This TCR beta chain was observed in a study of shared clonotypes between healthy human individuals. Study information: Each donor had three CD4 naive, three CD4 memory, two CD8 naive and one CD8 memory plate.

Replicate PCRs run on sorted subsets employed about 220 ng DNA, 25,000 to 35,000 T cell genomes. In the original processing: There were no quality scores in the junction-only immunoSEQ sequences, so filtering differed. Libraries were prepared by immunoSEQ multiplex PCR; TCRdb keeps only in-frame clonotypes and omits some of them. From that table come the V and J calls and clone size; the DNA was used to work out D and trimming. The sample lists fewer than 3 million clones; approximately 90% were seen once. This clone was detected once. Its target is unknown. Germline V gives CDR1 DFQATT, CDR2 SNEGSKA (reference sequence). The CDR3 covers 11 residues. Deletions cut 5 bases from V and 11 bases from J, with 15 bases between. General study results and limits: Larger estimated richness was generally seen in naive subsets than in memory subsets.

This chain joins TRBV20-1 and TRBJ1-2, with a tentative D call TRBD1 (5 bases). The sample comprised naive CD4+ T cells from PBMCs. This sample's subset: CD45RA+ positively selected. The TCR comes from a man between 18 and 35 years old in good health. Some clones in this sample may be carry-over from other donors' samples. The CDR3 region has the DNA TGCAGTGCTCCCGGGACCGGGGAGTACACCTTC. Translation gives CSAPGTGEYTF.